These T cell receptor beta chains were read from a single sample in a study of CD8 T cells in Susac syndrome. TCRdb reanalysed the immunoSEQ multiplex PCR reads using MiXCR and keeps one entry per CDR3 protein. The sample carries around 160,000 distinct CDR3 sequences, around 93% recorded once. The sample consisted of CD4+ T cells from PBMCs. These receptors all come from a human donor in good health. Each CDR3 is given with its conserved first and last residue. The D gene is left open where the match is weak. Only some rows state a clone size, as once, few, many or a class for expanded clones.

V gene	J gene	clone size	D gene	CDR3 protein	CDR3 DNA
TRBV5-1	TRBJ1-2	NA	TRBD1	CASSPGTDGYTF	TGCGCCAGCAGCCCAGGGACAGATGGCTACACCTTC
TRBV7-9	TRBJ1-2	NA	NA	CASSLAERGYTF	TGTGCCAGCAGCTTAGCGGAACGTGGCTACACCTTC
TRBV5-1	TRBJ1-3	NA	NA	CASSSTGTQEGNTIYF	TGCGCCAGCAGCTCTACAGGTACCCAGGAGGGAAACACCATATATTTT
TRBV25-1	TRBJ1-1	NA	TRBD1	CASSEPGQGNTEAFF	TGTGCCAGCAGTGAACCGGGACAGGGGAACACTGAAGCTTTCTTT
TRBV9	TRBJ2-3	NA	TRBD2	CASSVGSTSGGVGTQYF	TGTGCCAGCAGCGTAGGGTCGACTAGCGGGGGGGTTGGTACGCAGTATTTT
TRBV12-5	TRBJ2-5	NA	NA	CASGLWSQETQYF	TGTGCTAGTGGTTTGTGGAGTCAAGAGACCCAGTACTTC
TRBV20-1	TRBJ2-7	NA	TRBD2	CSATRGVEQYF	TGCAGTGCTACCCGGGGGGTCGAGCAGTACTTC
TRBV11-2	TRBJ2-2	NA	NA	CASSLIEWNTGELFF	TGTGCCAGCAGCTTAATAGAGTGGAACACCGGGGAGCTGTTTTTT
TRBV14	TRBJ1-2	NA	NA	CASSLNTYGYTF	TGTGCCAGCAGCCTCAACACCTATGGCTACACCTTC
TRBV20-1	TRBJ1-2	NA	TRBD1	CSASTGVYGYTF	TGCAGTGCTTCGACAGGGGTCTATGGCTACACCTTC
TRBV29-1	TRBJ2-3	NA	NA	CSVDSGPGTDTQYF	TGCAGCGTTGATTCTGGACCTGGCACAGATACGCAGTATTTT
TRBV2	TRBJ1-5	NA	NA	CASRRDVGNQPQHF	TGTGCCAGCAGGCGGGACGTCGGCAATCAGCCCCAGCATTTT
TRBV18	TRBJ2-7	NA	TRBD2	CASSPRAGEYEQYF	TGTGCCAGCTCACCACGTGCGGGGGAGTACGAGCAGTACTTC
TRBV5-1	TRBJ1-1	NA	NA	CASSLYTTPKTEAFF	TGCGCCAGCAGCTTATACACGACCCCGAAGACTGAAGCTTTCTTT
TRBV5-6	TRBJ2-3	NA	TRBD1	CASSFWTGTDTQYF	TGTGCCAGCAGCTTCTGGACAGGTACAGATACGCAGTATTTT
TRBV30	TRBJ1-1	NA	TRBD1	CAWSAFTGVMGFF	TGTGCCTGGAGTGCCTTTACAGGGGTCATGGGTTTCTTT
TRBV2	TRBJ2-7	NA	NA	CASRSQLAVGEQYF	TGTGCCAGCAGGTCTCAGCTAGCAGTGGGCGAGCAGTACTTC
TRBV7-9	TRBJ2-1	NA	NA	CASTLGGEQFF	TGTGCCAGCACCCTTGGGGGTGAGCAGTTCTTC
TRBV7-2	TRBJ2-3	NA	NA	CASSPARDTQYF	TGTGCCAGCAGCCCAGCAAGAGATACGCAGTATTTT
TRBV3-1	TRBJ2-3	NA	TRBD2	CASSQEGIAGAYTDTQYF	TGTGCCAGCAGCCAAGAGGGGATAGCGGGGGCCTACACAGATACGCAGTATTTT
TRBV3-1	TRBJ1-1	NA	TRBD1	CASSQRDRETEAFF	TGTGCCAGCAGCCAGCGGGACAGGGAAACTGAAGCTTTCTTT
TRBV6-5	TRBJ2-3	NA	NA	CASSYGASVGDTQYF	TGTGCCAGCAGTTACGGAGCTAGCGTGGGAGATACGCAGTATTTT
TRBV6-6	TRBJ2-1	NA	NA	CASSYSPRNEQFF	TGTGCCAGCAGTTACAGTCCAAGGAATGAGCAGTTCTTC
TRBV27	TRBJ2-1	NA	TRBD2	CASSPRGTSGNNEQFF	TGTGCCAGCAGTCCACGGGGGACTAGCGGGAACAATGAGCAGTTCTTC
TRBV30	TRBJ2-6	NA	TRBD1	CAWRAPGQGTGANVLTF	TGTGCCTGGAGAGCACCGGGACAGGGAACGGGGGCCAACGTCCTGACTTTC
TRBV4-1	TRBJ2-3	NA	TRBD2	CASSQLAGSGRGDTQYF	TGCGCCAGCAGCCAATTAGCGGGGTCGGGGAGGGGAGATACGCAGTATTTT
TRBV5-4	TRBJ2-7	once	TRBD2	CASSPSAGRNSYEQYF	TGTGCCAGCAGTCCCTCAGCGGGGCGAAACTCCTACGAGCAGTACTTC
TRBV9	TRBJ1-5	NA	NA	CASSLDGESNQPQHF	TGTGCCAGCAGTCTAGACGGGGAGAGCAATCAGCCCCAGCATTTT
TRBV9	TRBJ1-1	NA	NA	CASSPAQATEAFF	TGTGCCAGCAGCCCCGCACAGGCCACTGAAGCTTTCTTT
TRBV4-1	TRBJ2-1	NA	TRBD2	CASSQDMTSEQFF	TGCGCCAGCAGCCAAGATATGACTAGCGAGCAGTTCTTC
TRBV5-1	TRBJ2-3	NA	TRBD2	CASSAGLAGVDTQYF	TGCGCCAGCAGCGCGGGACTAGCGGGGGTAGATACGCAGTATTTT
TRBV23-1	TRBJ2-2	NA	TRBD1	CASTRGYQVAGELFF	TGCGCCAGCACCAGGGGGTATCAAGTCGCCGGGGAGCTGTTTTTT
TRBV7-9	TRBJ2-7	NA	NA	CASGKARNEQYF	TGTGCCAGCGGCAAAGCACGTAACGAGCAGTACTTC
TRBV5-1	TRBJ1-3	NA	TRBD1	CASSLAGQGFGNTIYF	TGCGCCAGCAGCTTGGCTGGACAGGGATTTGGAAACACCATATATTTT
TRBV5-1	TRBJ1-1	NA	NA	CASSLAGGRQGEAFF	TGCGCCAGCAGCTTGGCGGGGGGGCGCCAGGGTGAAGCTTTCTTT
TRBV29-1	TRBJ2-5	NA	TRBD1	CSGQTGGETQYF	TGCAGCGGCCAGACAGGGGGAGAGACCCAGTACTTC
TRBV15	TRBJ2-1	NA	NA	CATSRDPHKRDNEQFF	TGTGCCACCAGCAGAGATCCCCACAAACGGGACAATGAGCAGTTCTTC
TRBV4-1	TRBJ2-2	NA	TRBD1	CASSQDRAWAGELFF	TGCGCCAGCAGCCAGGACAGGGCATGGGCCGGGGAGCTGTTTTTT
TRBV5-6	TRBJ2-5	once	NA	CASSLDAGRGETQYF	TGTGCCAGCAGCCTGGATGCAGGACGGGGGGAGACCCAGTACTTC
TRBV5-1	TRBJ1-1	NA	NA	CASSPADTEAFF	TGCGCCAGCAGCCCAGCGGACACTGAAGCTTTCTTT
TRBV20-1	TRBJ1-2	NA	NA	CSARVPGKGDYGYTF	TGCAGTGCTAGAGTACCAGGGAAAGGGGACTATGGCTACACCTTC
TRBV4-2	TRBJ2-7	NA	NA	CASSQDGQPKAPQYF	TGTGCCAGCAGCCAAGACGGTCAGCCAAAGGCACCCCAGTACTTC
TRBV24-1	TRBJ2-1	NA	NA	CATSDPVGNEQFF	TGTGCCACCAGTGACCCCGTAGGGAATGAGCAGTTCTTC